This T cell receptor (beta chain) came from a study of cytomegalovirus exposure and HLA in healthy donors. Study results and caveats: In vitro testing confirmed a few CMV-associated chains as specific for CMV antigens. Associated with cytomegalovirus, according to the listing, were 150 to 200 TCR beta chains. Later, TCR association rates were found to vary by HLA locus, highest for DRB1 and lowest for HLA-C.

Of note for this clone: Its matching antigen is unknown.

This CDR3 contains 16 residues. The junction had 3 bases not matched to a gene; V was cut back by 0 bases and J by 5 bases. In germline, CDR1 is KGHSH, CDR2 LQKENI. The PCR was carried out with 60 Vbeta primers and 13 Jbeta primers. The method was immunoSEQ multiplex PCR; TCRdb's version includes in-frame clones alone and lacks a portion of them. The repertoire holds approximately 160,000 clones, with about three quarters as singletons. The TCR was taken from a woman aged 45-65 years in good health and CMV-seropositive. The chain combines TRBV18 with TRBJ2-1; 11 nucleotides align to TRBD2. Specimen: PBMCs. The DNA for the CDR3 is TGTGCCAGCTCACCACCACCGGGACTAGCGGACAATGAGCAGTTCTTC. It encodes CASSPPPGLADNEQFF.